The present T cell receptor beta chain was sequenced within a study of OX40 agonist ivuxolimab in advanced cancers. On the study more broadly: Of the participants, around 43% had some prior anti-PD-1, anti-PD-L1 or anti-CTLA-4 therapy, which was allowed. Study-wide findings and caveats: Those patients achieving a partial response at 0.1-3.0 mg/kg showed among the lowest clonal expansion.

This CDR3 comprises 13 residues. Germline loops: CDR1 SNHLY, CDR2 FYNNEI. V was shortened by 2 bases and J by 1 base, with 5 bases between the two germline ends. Sampling times: baseline, cycle 4 day 1, cycle 7 day 1. A remark on this clone: The antigen remains unidentified.

TCRdb's table, derived via immunoSEQ multiplex PCR, lists solely in-frame clones and lacks some. The sample carries 65,000 to 85,000 clones, roughly 90% recorded once. Sample: CD4+ or CD8+ T cells sorted from blood, taken in a trial of the OX40 agonist ivuxolimab. This chain links TRBV2 with TRBJ2-5; D remains ambiguous. This receptor was taken from an adult with an advanced solid tumor such as melanoma, head and neck, liver or kidney cancer. The CDR3 loop reads CASSERAQETQYF. As DNA, the CDR3 is TGTGCCAGCAGTGAACGAGCCCAAGAGACCCAGTACTTC.